The 15 T cell receptor beta chains below come from one sample, sequenced in a study of T cell responses to AZD1222 COVID-19 vaccine. Only in-frame clones appear in the TCRdb table, and some are missing; sequencing was by immunoSEQ multiplex PCR. The sample includes approximately 35,000 clones, 65% to 90% of them seen just once. The sample in question was peripheral blood, obtained 28 days after the second AZD1222 dose. All receptors come from an adult who received the AZD1222 COVID-19 vaccine.

The rearrangement joins TRBV7-2 to TRBJ2-7; D may correspond to TRBD1 or TRBD2 (5 bases each). Germline CDR1 SGHTA, CDR2 FQGNSA. This CDR3 is built from 15 residues. The ends were cut back, 6 bases at V and 0 bases at J, with 15 bases in the middle. In nucleotides, the CDR3 is TGTGCCAGCAGTCCTACCACGGGGACCTCCTACGAGCAGTACTTC. Its protein product is CASSPTTGTSYEQYF.

The chain combines TRBV4-1 with TRBJ1-6, with no clear D. This CDR3 spans 13 amino acids. The germline V and J ends were trimmed by 2 bases and 7 bases, with 6 bases remaining between them. Germline V CDR1 and CDR2: MGHRA, YSYEKL. The CDR3 reads CASSQTVNSPLHF. CDR3 DNA sequence: TGCGCCAGCAGCCAAACGGTAAATTCACCCCTCCACTTT.

The chain joins TRBV5-1 to TRBJ1-5; D is uncertain. Trimming removed 0 bases at V and 0 bases at J, with 4 bases between. This CDR3 region has 14 residues. The germline gives CDR1 SGHRS, CDR2 YFSETQ. This CDR3 is CASSLGGSNQPQHF. CDR3 in DNA: TGCGCCAGCAGCTTGGGGGGTAGCAATCAGCCCCAGCATTTT.

The CDR3: CASSLAGTGADEKLFF. CDR3 DNA: TGCGCCAGCAGCTTGGCGGGTACAGGGGCTGATGAAAAACTGTTTTTT. The chain joins TRBV5-1 to TRBJ1-4, with 7 bases fitting TRBD1. Germline V lookup: CDR1 SGHRS, CDR2 YFSETQ. The CDR3 consists of 16 residues. Trimming at V came to 0 bases and at J to 6 bases, leaving 8 bases not matched to a gene.

V gene TRBV9 combines with J gene TRBJ2-7, with 7 bases fitting TRBD2. This CDR3 is 14 amino acids long. Unmatched junction bases numbered 4, after V lost 0 bases and J lost 4 bases. The germline V gene has CDR1 SGDLS and CDR2 YYNGEE. DNA for the CDR3: TGTGCCAGCAGCGTAGAGGGGCGGGGGTACGAGCAGTACTTC. It yields the protein CASSVEGRGYEQYF.

The chain uses TRBV30 and TRBJ2-1; 8 bases match TRBD2. The germline gives CDR1 GTSNPN, CDR2 SVGIG (reference sequence). With 5 bases clipped from V and 7 bases from J, the junction kept 13 bases outside the gene matches. The CDR3 is 15 amino acids. The CDR3 loop reads CAWADGLAVGNEQFF. CDR3 sequence (DNA): TGTGCCTGGGCTGACGGACTAGCTGTCGGAAATGAGCAGTTCTTC.

This chain connects TRBV19 to TRBJ1-5; D remains unclear. Between the trimmed V and J ends, which lost 5 bases and 2 bases, there was a span of 13 bases. Germline lookup yields CDR1 LNHDA and CDR2 SQIVND (reference sequence). The CDR3 runs to 15 residues. Here the CDR3 reads CASSLSSQGNQPQHF. For the CDR3, the DNA is TGTGCCAGTAGTCTTTCTTCTCAGGGCAATCAGCCCCAGCATTTT. Complete variable domain (other parts from reference TRBV19 and TRBJ1-5): DGGITQSPKYLFRKEGQNVTLSCEQNLNHDAMYWYRQDPGQGLRLIYYSQIVNDFQKGDIAEGYSVSREKKESFPLTVTSAQKNPTAFYLCASSLSSQGNQPQHFGDGTRLSIL.

Sample share makes this clone medium-sized (0.01 to 0.1%). The chain links TRBV6-2 or TRBV6-3 to TRBJ2-7; D gene uncertain. The CDR3 contains 14 residues. CDR1 and CDR2 from the germline V gene are MNHEY and SVGEGT. The germline V and J ends were trimmed by 5 bases and 0 bases, with 11 bases remaining between them. CDR3 sequence: CASSIEEGSYEQYF. In DNA, the CDR3 is TGTGCCAGCAGTATAGAAGAAGGCTCCTACGAGCAGTACTTC.

The CDR3 DNA reads TGCGCCAGCAGTGAGACAGGGAACACTGAAGCTTTCTTT. Translating it yields CASSETGNTEAFF. The rearrangement joins TRBV10-2 to TRBJ1-1; TRBD1 might be the D (5 bases). The CDR3 spans 13 residues. Germline-derived CDR1 and CDR2 are WSHSY and SAAADI. The V end was cut by 2 bases, the J end by 1 base, with 5 bases between.

This clone was counted only a few times. The chain employs TRBV27 and TRBJ2-2; possible D gene TRBD1, 6 bases. Trimming removed 6 bases from V and 5 bases from J, with 13 bases in between. Germline-derived CDR1 and CDR2 are MNHEY and SMNVEV (reference sequence). The CDR3 sequence is 14 residues long. The CDR3 coding sequence is TGTGCCAGCAGACAGGGCCGCTTTACCGGGGAGCTGTTTTTT. The encoded protein is CASRQGRFTGELFF.

The chain is built from TRBV19 and TRBJ1-6; D call uncertain. Germline-derived CDR1 and CDR2 are LNHDA and SQIVND (reference sequence). This CDR3 region has 15 residues. Trimming removed 3 bases from V and 10 bases from J, with 16 bases in between. DNA of the CDR3: TGTGCCAGTAGTATGATCGGGAGGGAAGGCTCACCCCTCCACTTT. This sequence encodes CASSMIGREGSPLHF.

The chain has TRBV28 and TRBJ1-6, with 8 bases that match TRBD1. The trim removed 4 bases at V and 5 bases at J, leaving 4 bases unmatched. Germline lookup yields CDR1 MDHEN and CDR2 SYDVKM. This CDR3 has 15 residues. The chain's CDR3 is CASSSVTGDNSPLHF. The CDR3 DNA sequence: TGTGCCAGCAGTTCCGTGACAGGGGATAATTCACCCCTCCACTTT.

The chain is built from TRBV5-6 and TRBJ1-2; TRBD1 is a possible D gene (6 bases). The CDR3 runs 13 residues. V was shortened by 1 base and J by 2 bases, with 6 bases between the two germline ends. The germline V gene has CDR1 SGHDT and CDR2 YYEEEE. The CDR3, as DNA: TGTGCCAGCAGCTTGAGGGGGAACTATGGCTACACCTTC. Residues: CASSLRGNYGYTF.

This rearrangement joins TRBV24-1 to TRBJ1-5; D gene unclear. Germline CDR1 is KGHDR and CDR2 is SFDVKD. The CDR3 totals 15 residues. Trimming shortened V by 0 bases and J by 4 bases, and 9 bases separated the two germline ends. CDR3 loop: CATSDLREANQPQHF. DNA of the CDR3: TGTGCCACCAGTGATTTGAGAGAGGCGAATCAGCCCCAGCATTTT.

The genes are TRBV28 and TRBJ2-7, with 7 positions matching TRBD2. J gave up 2 bases and V 2 bases, and 6 bases lay outside the gene matches. CDR1 MDHEN and CDR2 SYDVKM come from the germline V gene. The CDR3 totals 15 residues. CDR3 amino acids: CASSLTGGPTYEQYF. In DNA, the CDR3 is TGTGCCAGCAGTTTAACGGGAGGCCCTACCTACGAGCAGTACTTC.